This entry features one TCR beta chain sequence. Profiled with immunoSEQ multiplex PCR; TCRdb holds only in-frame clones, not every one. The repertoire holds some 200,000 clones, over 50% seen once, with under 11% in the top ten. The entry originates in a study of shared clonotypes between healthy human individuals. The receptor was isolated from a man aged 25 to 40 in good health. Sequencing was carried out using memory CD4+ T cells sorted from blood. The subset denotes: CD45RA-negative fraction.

The CDR3: CASSLDATGGEDYNEQFF. The DNA of the CDR3 is TGTGCCAGCAGCTTAGATGCCACGGGGGGAGAAGATTACAATGAGCAGTTCTTC. The rearrangement links TRBV7-2 to TRBJ2-1; 7 positions match TRBD2. Unmatched junction bases numbered 13, after V lost 1 base and J lost 4 bases. CDR1 SGHTA and CDR2 FQGNSA come from the germline V gene. CDR3 length: 18 residues.